A selection of T cell receptor beta chains follows, all from one sample in a study of T cells in Graves' hyperthyroidism and ophthalmopathy. One entry per CDR3 protein, called by TCRdb with MiXCR from the multiplex PCR reads. The table records fewer than 650,000 distinct CDR3 sequences, roughly 14% of them present only once. What was sequenced was blood. The receptors were sampled from a woman aged 35 to 49 with Graves' ophthalmopathy. Each CDR3 is given with its conserved first and last residue. A D gene is named only where the DNA matches it firmly. Expanded clones are given a class, and other clones once, few, many or no size at all.

cdr3_aa,cdr3_nt,clone_size,d_call,j_call,v_call,cdr3_length
CASSRELAMKGAGELFF,TGTGCCAGCAGCCGGGAACTAGCGATGAAGGGCGCCGGGGAGCTGTTTTTT,.,TRBD2,TRBJ2-2,TRBV11-2,17
CATSRDRGGMTYEQYF,TGTGCCACCAGCAGAGATCGGGGCGGAATGACCTACGAGCAGTACTTC,few,.,TRBJ2-7,TRBV15,16
CSARVSQDGDYEQYF,TGCAGTGCTAGAGTATCCCAAGACGGCGACTACGAGCAGTACTTC,many,.,TRBJ2-7,TRBV20-1,15
CASSQVPPTSGLEETQYF,TGCGCCAGCAGCCAAGTTCCCCCGACATCCGGTCTGGAAGAGACCCAGTACTTC,few,.,TRBJ2-5,TRBV4-3,18
CASSQEVVTDRGLYEQYF,TGTGCCAGCAGCCAGGAGGTCGTGACGGACAGGGGGCTCTACGAGCAGTACTTC,many,TRBD1,TRBJ2-7,TRBV4-2,18
CASTKSTSGNRFSSYEQYF,TGTGCCAGCACCAAATCGACTAGCGGGAATAGATTTAGCTCCTACGAGCAGTACTTC,few,TRBD2,TRBJ2-7,TRBV11-2,19
CASSLDVVGYTF,TGTGCCAGCAGTCTAGATGTTGTGGGCTACACCTTC,.,.,TRBJ1-2,TRBV6-1,12
CASSLWGPTGELFF,TGTGCCAGCAGTCTTTGGGGTCCCACCGGGGAGCTGTTTTTT,many,.,TRBJ2-2,TRBV12-3/TRBV12-4,14
CASSLSSRGPSYEQYF,TGTGCCAGCAGTTTATCCTCCCGAGGGCCGTCCTACGAGCAGTACTTC,many,.,TRBJ2-7,TRBV12-3/TRBV12-4,16
CASSDSRDEQYF,TGTGCCAGCAGTGACTCCAGGGACGAGCAGTACTTC,many,.,TRBJ2-7,TRBV6-5,12
CASSGTGGGETQYF,TGTGCCAGCTCAGGCACGGGAGGGGGAGAGACCCAGTACTTC,many,TRBD2,TRBJ2-5,TRBV6-1,14
CASSSHGGIQYF,TGTGCCAGCAGTTCCCACGGGGGCATTCAGTACTTC,many,.,TRBJ2-4,TRBV6-2/TRBV6-3,12
CASRKAGGEAEAFF,TGTGCCAGCAGGAAAGCAGGGGGAGAAGCTGAAGCTTTCTTT,.,TRBD1,TRBJ1-1,TRBV28,14
CASSLEVQVSYEQYF,TGTGCCAGCAGCTTGGAGGTCCAGGTCTCCTACGAGCAGTACTTC,many,.,TRBJ2-7,TRBV5-4,15
CSASQRTLGEQYF,TGCAGTGCTTCACAGCGGACGCTGGGGGAGCAGTACTTC,many,.,TRBJ2-7,TRBV20-1,13
CASSEVVLSGANVLTF,TGTGCCAGCAGTGAAGTAGTTCTTTCTGGGGCCAACGTCCTGACTTTC,few,.,TRBJ2-6,TRBV6-1,16
CSVGSNYGYTF,TGCAGCGTTGGTTCTAACTATGGCTACACCTTC,many,.,TRBJ1-2,TRBV29-1,11
CASSQGGGGGSYEQYF,TGTGCCAGCAGCCAAGGAGGAGGCGGGGGCTCCTACGAGCAGTACTTC,many,TRBD2,TRBJ2-7,TRBV14,16
CASSPEAYSGNTIYF,TGTGCCAGTAGTCCGGAGGCCTACTCTGGAAACACCATATATTTT,many,.,TRBJ1-3,TRBV19,15
CASREGQGRTGELFF,TGTGCCAGCAGGGAAGGACAGGGGCGGACCGGGGAGCTGTTTTTT,many,TRBD1,TRBJ2-2,TRBV2,15
CSARDLAGGNQPQHF,TGCAGTGCTAGAGATTTGGCGGGAGGTAATCAGCCCCAGCATTTT,many,.,TRBJ1-5,TRBV20-1,15
CSVDVRGDIQYF,TGCAGCGTTGATGTCAGGGGGGACATTCAGTACTTC,many,.,TRBJ2-4,TRBV29-1,12
CASSPQGLGEQYF,TGTGCCAGCAGCCCTCAGGGTTTAGGGGAGCAGTACTTC,.,.,TRBJ2-7,TRBV6-1,13
CASSQDLTSPLMNTEAFF,TGCGCCAGCAGCCAAGATCTAACATCCCCGCTTATGAACACTGAAGCTTTCTTT,.,.,TRBJ1-1,TRBV4-3,18
CASSLQGETGELFF,TGTGCCAGCAGTCTACAGGGGGAAACCGGGGAGCTGTTTTTT,many,TRBD1,TRBJ2-2,TRBV12-3/TRBV12-4,14
CASSSPGTGSYTF,TGTGCCAGCAGTTCCCCTGGGACAGGGAGCTACACCTTC,many,TRBD1,TRBJ1-2,TRBV28,13
CASTFNPGDGYTF,TGTGCCAGCACCTTCAACCCGGGGGATGGCTACACCTTC,many,.,TRBJ1-2,TRBV6-5,13
CASSITGQGIYGYTF,TGTGCCAGTAGTATAACGGGACAGGGGATCTATGGCTACACCTTC,many,TRBD1,TRBJ1-2,TRBV19,15
CASSFRDYFNYGYTF,TGTGCCAGCAGTTTCCGAGACTATTTTAACTATGGCTACACCTTC,many,.,TRBJ1-2,TRBV12-3/TRBV12-4,15
CASRDRLNYGYTF,TGTGCCAGCAGGGACAGGCTTAACTATGGCTACACCTTC,many,TRBD1,TRBJ1-2,TRBV27,13
CASSLQVTGELFF,TGTGCCAGCAGCCTACAGGTCACCGGGGAGCTGTTTTTT,many,.,TRBJ2-2,TRBV7-3,13
CASTNKRGYSNQPQHF,TGTGCCAGTACGAACAAAAGGGGTTATAGCAATCAGCCCCAGCATTTT,few,.,TRBJ1-5,TRBV19,16
CASSEYGGPSYEQYF,TGTGCCAGCAGTGAATATGGGGGGCCCTCCTACGAGCAGTACTTC,many,.,TRBJ2-7,TRBV6-1,15
CASTTELQGAYF,TGTGCCAGCACAACGGAACTGCAGGGGGCGTACTTC,many,TRBD1,TRBJ2-7,TRBV2,12
CASSFRRFHQETQYF,TGTGCCAGCAGTTTCCGCCGATTCCACCAAGAGACCCAGTACTTC,many,.,TRBJ2-5,TRBV28,15
CASSFFGEEEQYF,TGTGCCAGCAGTTTCTTTGGGGAAGAAGAGCAGTACTTC,many,.,TRBJ2-7,TRBV28,13
CASSSRGTQNTGELFF,TGTGCCAGCAGTTCCCGGGGGACACAGAACACCGGGGAGCTGTTTTTT,few,.,TRBJ2-2,TRBV6-5,16
CASSPPDRGGGYTF,TGTGCCAGCTCACCACCGGACAGGGGGGGCGGCTACACCTTC,once,TRBD1,TRBJ1-2,TRBV18,14
CAISETALYGYTF,TGTGCCATCTCTGAGACGGCTCTGTATGGCTACACCTTC,many,.,TRBJ1-2,TRBV10-3,13
CASSPPGHSSYEQYF,TGTGCCAGCTCACCACCAGGGCACAGTTCCTACGAGCAGTACTTC,.,.,TRBJ2-7,TRBV18,15
CATSATSGGAYEQYF,TGTGCCACCAGCGCAACTAGCGGTGGGGCCTACGAGCAGTACTTC,.,TRBD2,TRBJ2-7,TRBV15,15
CASSQLADTQYF,TGTGCCAGCAGCCAACTCGCAGATACGCAGTATTTT,.,.,TRBJ2-3,TRBV3-1,12
CASSLAPSGGETTYEQYF,TGCGCCAGCAGCTTGGCCCCTAGCGGGGGGGAAACCACCTACGAGCAGTACTTC,few,TRBD2,TRBJ2-7,TRBV5-1,18
CSARAPSGILSYEQYF,TGCAGTGCTAGAGCGCCTAGCGGGATCCTCTCCTACGAGCAGTACTTC,many,TRBD2,TRBJ2-7,TRBV20-1,16
CASSDTGFETQYF,TGTGCCAGCAGCGACACAGGCTTTGAGACCCAGTACTTC,.,.,TRBJ2-5,TRBV3-1,13
CASSLGTSAGVGEQYF,TGCGCCAGCAGCTTGGGGACTAGCGCCGGAGTGGGAGAGCAGTACTTC,.,TRBD2,TRBJ2-7,TRBV5-1,16